Here is one TCR beta chain with its context. Its antigen is unidentified. The entry originates in a study of T cell responses to AZD1222 COVID-19 vaccine. Study results and caveats: Spike-specific TCR repertoires showed rising breadth and depth after two AZD1222 doses.

Only in-frame clones appear in the TCRdb table, and some are missing; sequencing was by immunoSEQ multiplex PCR. The data show 130,000 or so clones, roughly 90% seen once. The CDR3 loop spans 14 amino acids. Germline V gene lookup returns CDR1 SGHNT and CDR2 YYREEE (reference sequence). V dropped 3 bases and J dropped 5 bases, with 14 bases sitting between them. The specimen comprised peripheral blood, sampled on day 0 of AZD1222 vaccination. This clonotype originated in an adult in good health. The genes are TRBV5-4 and TRBJ1-2, with TRBD1 as a possible D gene (5 bases). CDR3: CASSSRRDSYGYTF. The CDR3 coding sequence is TGTGCCAGCAGCTCGCGCCGGGACTCATATGGCTACACCTTC.